The clone carrying this T cell receptor (beta chain) has a handful of counts. The antigen is not known. V was trimmed by 5 bases and J by 5 bases, leaving 13 bases between them. Germline CDR1 SEHNR, CDR2 FQNEAQ (reference sequence). The CDR3 has 14 amino acids. The source of the sample is a study of T cell repertoires in cytomegalovirus infection. Using its own MiXCR run on the reads, TCRdb lists one record per CDR3 protein. This sample has roughly 920,000 distinct CDR3 sequences; less than 40% occur once, and the top ten carry roughly 13%. J is TRBJ2-1 and V is TRBV7-9; D may be TRBD1 or TRBD2 (5 bases each). The sequence derives from a human donor in good health (CMV status not recorded). Some clones in this sample may be carry-over from other donors' samples. This sample comprised cultured CD8+ T cells from PBMCs, obtained from culture after CMV antigen stimulation. In DNA, the CDR3 is TGTGCCAGCAGCACCCGGGACGGTAACAATGAGCAGTTCTTC. Its translation: CASSTRDGNNEQFF. The whole variable domain, remainder taken from reference TRBV7-9 and TRBJ2-1, is DTGVSQNPRHKITKRGQNVTFRCDPISEHNRLYWYRQTLGQGPEFLTYFQNEAQLEKSRLLSDRFSAERPKGSFSTLEIQRTEQGDSAMYLCASSTRDGNNEQFFGPGTRLTVL.